This record concerns one TCR beta chain sequence. There is no known antigen for this receptor. Within one base of it there is no much larger clone, and no base qualities were kept. The library was generated by the immunoSEQ multiplex PCR assay. Processing in the source paper ran as follows. A statistical classification framework was developed to diagnose cytomegalovirus status using the catalog of TCR beta chain sequences. Imported from immuneACCESS, the table was reduced by TCRdb to in-frame sequences with V and J called. These copies leave out some clones; in studies compared against another copy, an unresolved V gene accounts for under half, and the cause of the remainder is not known. V and J calls and clone size are those listed in that table; D and trimming were worked out from the DNA. The sample table lists 300,000 to 350,000 clones, roughly 87% of them with a count of one. The ten largest clones take up roughly 0.96% of the sample.

This entry belongs to a study of cytomegalovirus exposure and HLA in healthy donors (dated by TCRdb to 2016 to 2017). For the study in its entirety: According to a later analysis, one platform produced both the 120 validation repertoires and the roughly 640 repertoires of the first cohort. The aim of the study was to test whether cataloging public T cell receptors could identify signatures of past pathogen exposure. Along with the roughly 700-subject first cohort, a separate validation cohort of around 120 different subjects was used. High-throughput TCR immunosequencing, statistical association of individual TCRs with disease status, and machine learning were combined to predict cytomegalovirus infection status. The full study reports these points: In vitro tests confirmed that a few of the cytomegalovirus-associated TCR beta chains recognize cytomegalovirus antigens. The study gave a list of 150 to 200 TCR beta chains associated with cytomegalovirus. Of the cluster scores, approximately 95% were above 0 in a later analysis, which found that TCRs clustered in the first cohort also tended to co-occur in the 95 to 150 validation repertoires. The authors suggested that the approach could potentially be generalized to other disease states and immunological phenotypes. A later analysis lacked HLA typing for the validation cohort, so it scored co-occurrence in that cohort across all 120 repertoires. In both the original and validation cohorts, the classifier was reported to diagnose cytomegalovirus status with high specificity and sensitivity. Most TCR sequences were observed very rarely across donors, whereas some public TCRs were present in many individuals.

Ends trimmed: V by 6 bases, J by 2 bases; bases unmatched to a gene: 5. CDR1 SGHVS and CDR2 FNYEAQ are derived from the germline V gene. The CDR3, cysteine through phenylalanine, is 16 amino acids long. Only the CDR3 region is kept as DNA, spanning 48 bases read in frame from base 1. The donors were included in the validation cohort of some 120 subjects, a group kept apart from the approximately 650-subject first cohort. The chain was built from TRBV7-6 and TRBJ2-3, with 13 bases in between that match TRBD2. The clonotype comes from a man younger than 45 in good health and CMV-seronegative. The sample comprised PBMCs. The CDR3 corresponds to CASSQGLAGPTDTQYF. The bases read TGTGCCAGCAGTCAGGGACTAGCGGGACCCACAGATACGCAGTATTTT.